The 14 T cell receptor beta chains in this list originate from one sample, sequenced in a study of blood T cell repertoires in COVID-19. Assay used: immunoSEQ multiplex PCR; TCRdb lists only in-frame clones, some missing. The sample yields around 200,000 clones, approximately 90% seen once. Material for sequencing was PBMCs or T cells enriched from blood (not recorded which). The receptors shown here come from a woman aged 18-29 years who had recovered from COVID-19.

This chain uses TRBV15 with TRBJ2-1, with 13 bases matching TRBD2. CDR1 and CDR2 (germline): LNHNV, YYDKDF (reference sequence). The V segment lost 2 bases and the J segment 8 bases; nucleotides outside the gene matches: 3. CDR3 size: 15 residues. DNA of the CDR3: TGTGCCACCAGCAGAAGGACTAGCGGGAGCGATGAGCAGTTCTTC. Translation gives CATSRRTSGSDEQFF.

A single count supports this clone. The rearrangement joins TRBV3-1 (or the pseudogene TRBV3-2) to TRBJ2-6, with D unclear. CDR3 length: 16 residues. Germline lookup yields CDR1 LGHDT and CDR2 YNNKEL (reference sequence). The V and J ends lost 0 bases and 0 bases respectively, with 6 bases between them. The CDR3 DNA is TGTGCCAGCAGCCAAGAAGGAGACTCTGGGGCCAACGTCCTGACTTTC. Its protein product is CASSQEGDSGANVLTF.

This clone was recorded only once. The chain employs TRBV7-9 and TRBJ2-4; D uncertain. Germline-derived CDR1 and CDR2 are SEHNR and FQNEAQ (reference sequence). This CDR3 is 13 amino acids long. V lost 6 bases to trimming and J lost 0 bases, with 6 bases between them. The CDR3 here is CASSQIAKNIQYF. As DNA, the CDR3 is TGTGCCAGCAGTCAGATAGCCAAAAACATTCAGTACTTC.

The chain recombines TRBV7-8 with TRBJ2-5; D perhaps matches TRBD2 (6 bases). V was clipped by 3 bases and J by 5 bases, with 22 bases between them. The CDR3 consists of 17 residues. In germline, CDR1 is SGHVS, CDR2 FQNEAQ. The CDR3 DNA reads TGTGCCAGCAGCTTTCTATCTGTTAGCGGTCCCCGGGAGACCCAGTACTTC. It is translated as CASSFLSVSGPRETQYF.

This chain joins TRBV6-5 and TRBJ2-7; TRBD1 is a possible D gene (5 bases). The V gene's germline CDR1 is MNHEY and CDR2 SVGAGI. The V end was cut by 6 bases, the J end by 1 base, with 7 bases between. The CDR3 is made up of 12 amino acids. CDR3 nucleotides: TGTGCCAGCAGCGCAGGGTCCTACGAGCAGTACTTC. As protein: CASSAGSYEQYF.

The chain carries TRBV27 and TRBJ2-7; 10 positions agree with TRBD2. The CDR3 extends over 19 amino acids. The J segment lost 6 bases and the V segment lost 0 bases, leaving 17 bases of the junction unmatched. The germline V gene encodes CDR1 MNHEY and CDR2 SMNVEV (reference sequence). The chain's CDR3 is CASSLSYPKTRGLATEQYF. The CDR3 nucleotides are TGTGCCAGCAGTTTATCGTATCCCAAAACGCGGGGACTAGCGACCGAGCAGTACTTC.

The chain employs TRBV20-1 and TRBJ2-3; the D is unclear. Per germline, CDR1 DFQATT and CDR2 SNEGSKA (reference sequence). Trimming removed 1 base at V and 5 bases at J, with 4 bases between. The CDR3 extends over 11 amino acids. The CDR3 sequence: CSARVQDTQYF. The CDR3, as DNA: TGCAGTGCTAGAGTCCAAGATACGCAGTATTTT.

The V and J genes are TRBV21-1 and TRBJ2-7; the D call of TRBD1 is as the table states it, not checked on the DNA. TRBV21-1 is labeled a pseudogene. This CDR3 comprises 15 residues. CDR3 DNA: TGTGCCAGCAGCAAAGACAGGGAAATATTCTACGAGCAGTACTTC. Its translation: CASSKDREIFYEQYF.

The V call is TRBV19, the J call TRBJ2-7, with 7 bases fitting TRBD1. J lost 2 bases, V lost 3 bases, and 10 bases had no gene match. The CDR3 is 16 residues long. Germline assignment: CDR1 LNHDA and CDR2 SQIVND (reference sequence). CDR3 sequence reads: CASSILLTGWAYEQYF. The DNA of the CDR3 is TGTGCCAGTAGTATCCTACTGACAGGGTGGGCCTACGAGCAGTACTTC.

The CDR3 loop is CASSDPLGAGGTGELFF. CDR3 DNA sequence: TGTGCCAGCAGTGACCCACTGGGAGCGGGAGGGACCGGGGAGCTGTTTTTT. This sequence joins TRBV6-1 and TRBJ2-2, with 10 bases matching TRBD2. Germline assignment: CDR1 MNHNS and CDR2 SASEGT. The CDR3 covers 17 residues. After removal of 3 bases from V and 5 bases from J, the junction contained 9 bases not matched to a gene.

The chain couples TRBV7-2 to TRBJ2-7; TRBD1 is a possible D gene (6 bases). Trimming stripped 3 bases from V and 4 bases from J, with 13 bases between. This CDR3 is 14 amino acids long. Germline loops: CDR1 SGHTA, CDR2 FQGNSA. CDR3 in amino acids: CASSFHSGTYEQYF. In DNA, the CDR3 is TGTGCCAGCAGCTTTCACTCAGGGACATACGAGCAGTACTTC.

The J gene is TRBJ2-5, the V gene TRBV25-1; D is possibly TRBD2 (6 bases). CDR3 length: 14 residues. Trimming pared 1 base from V and 2 bases from J, leaving 8 bases between. Looked up from germline, CDR1 is MGHDK and CDR2 is SYGVNS. The CDR3 region is CASSESGLQETQYF. The CDR3 nucleotides are TGTGCCAGCAGTGAATCGGGACTTCAAGAGACCCAGTACTTC.

The rearrangement uses TRBV7-2 and TRBJ1-2, with D possibly TRBD1 on 6 matching bases. The CDR3 covers 15 residues. Germline-derived CDR1 and CDR2 are SGHTA and FQGNSA. Deletions cut 5 bases from V and 0 bases from J, with 13 bases between. The CDR3 DNA reads TGTGCCAGCAGCCCGCAGGGGCTCGCTAACTATGGCTACACCTTC. Translating it yields CASSPQGLANYGYTF. The whole variable domain, remainder taken from reference TRBV7-2 and TRBJ1-2, is GAGVSQSPSNKVTEKGKDVELRCDPISGHTALYWYRQSLGQGLEFLIYFQGNSAPDKSGLPSDRFSAERTGGSVSTLTIQRTQQEDSAVYLCASSPQGLANYGYTFGSGTRLTVV.

The V gene is TRBV12-3 or TRBV12-4, the J gene TRBJ1-1; TRBD1 might be the D (5 bases). This CDR3 comprises 13 residues. With 3 bases removed from V and 14 bases from J, the gap between germline ends came to 19 bases. CDR3 sequence reads: CASSFHRPDTVFF. Written as DNA, the CDR3 is TGTGCCAGCAGTTTTCATCGGCCGGACACGGTCTTCTTT.